The source of this TCR delta chain is a study of gamma-delta T cells after stem cell transplantation. TCRdb re-called the RT-PCR reads with CATT. The data contain over 9,000 delta-chain clones, approximately 40% of them singletons. The CDR3 totals 22 residues. Germline CDR1 GEAIGNYY, CDR2 EKD. On this clone: The junction departs from the called germline gene at one end, perhaps through a read error.

This receptor was taken from a human donor. It is not recorded whose cells these are; they may come from a transplant donor. The J gene is TRDJ3, the V gene TRDV2, with a tentative D call TRDD2 (6 bases). The source material was gamma-delta T cells. The CDR3 DNA is TGTGCCTGTGACGCTCCCCCGTTGTTCTTCAAACGCACTTCCTGGGACACCCGACCGATGTTTTTC. Amino acid sequence: CACDAPPLFFKRTSWDTRPMFF.